The present entry profiles one T cell receptor beta chain with its context. Its specificity is unknown. The sample holds other DNA sequences that translate to the same CDR3. Each patient came to thyroid surgery without any prior treatment (of any kind). The data derive from a study of metastatic and nonmetastatic thyroid tumors. Study overall: The authors compared repertoires across blood and tumor or nodule tissue from malignant and benign thyroid patients.

The CDR3 is made up of 14 amino acids. V dropped 6 bases and J dropped 2; count of bases not matched to a gene: 3. The germline V gene encodes CDR1 SNHLY and CDR2 FYNNEI. Study-wide findings and caveats: Malignant thyroid tumors reportedly had TCR beta diversity that was significantly higher than in benign nodules, in blood and tumor.

How the authors handled the data: A classifier for distant metastasis in papillary thyroid cancer was constructed using CDR3 differences observed across clinicopathological groups. With MiXCR, TCRdb called clones anew from the PCR reads. TCRdb's processing, not the study's, gives the V and J calls here. The sample shows 5,500 to 7,500 clones, roughly 35% of them seen only once. This receptor was identified in a female donor with papillary thyroid cancer or a benign thyroid nodule (not recorded which). Some clones in this sample may be carry-over from other donors' samples. The sequenced sample consisted of adjacent normal tissue. V and J are TRBV2 and TRBJ2-7; 11 bases agree with TRBD2. CDR3 DNA: TGTGCCAGCAGACCGGGACTAGCGGCCTACGAGCAGTACTTC. As protein: CASRPGLAAYEQYF. Combining the CDR3 with reference TRBV2 and TRBJ2-7 gives the whole variable domain EPEVTQTPSHQVTQMGQEVILRCVPISNHLYFYWYRQILGQKVEFLVSFYNNEISEKSEIFDDQFSVERPDGSNFTLKIRSTKLEDSAMYFCASRPGLAAYEQYFGPGTRLTVT.